Sequencing of this T cell receptor beta chain was carried out in a study of blood T cell repertoires in COVID-19. CDR1 is SNHLY, CDR2 FYNNEI, per germline. Trimming took 5 bases from V and 12 from J, leaving 14 bases between them. This CDR3 spans 12 amino acids. A few counts support this clone. Assay used: immunoSEQ multiplex PCR; TCRdb lists only in-frame clones, some missing. This sample has fewer than 300,000 clones, with about 90% found just once. This receptor was obtained from a woman aged 50 to 65 with acute or convalescent COVID-19. This rearrangement joins TRBV2 to TRBJ2-1; tentative D call: TRBD2 (5 bases). The sequenced sample consisted of peripheral blood. CDR3 residues: CASSLSTEGQFF. CDR3 sequence (DNA): TGTGCCAGCAGTCTGTCTACAGAGGGGCAGTTCTTC.